These 20 T cell receptor beta chains were all obtained from the same sample, sequenced in a study of CD8+CD57+ T cells in acquired aplastic anemia. An expansion of CD8+CD57+ cells by flow cytometry had been shown in patients chosen for sequencing. Profiling that covered TCR beta VDJ and CDR3 relied on genomic DNA as its template. MiXCR, applied by TCRdb to the reads, yields one record per CDR3 protein. The sample has 200,000 to 300,000 distinct CDR3 sequences; about 80% are singletons. The specimen sequenced was sorted CD4+, CD8+, or CD8+CD57+ T cells (not recorded which) from PBMCs. The receptors shown here come from a human donor with aplastic anemia.

In this sample, this clonotype turned up a few times. This rearrangement joins TRBV15 to TRBJ1-2; D is ambiguous. The V end was cut by 2 bases, the J end by 7 bases, with 11 bases between. Germline V gene lookup returns CDR1 LNHNV and CDR2 YYDKDF (reference sequence). The CDR3 length is 13 residues. CDR3 sequence (DNA): TGTGCCACCAGCAGAACTCCGGGAGGTGGCTACACCTTC. This encodes CATSRTPGGGYTF.

This clonotype was found a few times. V is TRBV2 and J is TRBJ1-2, with D perhaps matching TRBD1 (6 bases). The CDR3 runs to 12 residues. V lost 9 bases and J 6 bases, leaving 14 bases between the germline ends. CDR1 and CDR2 from the germline V gene are SNHLY and FYNNEI. CDR3 amino acids: CARRGQTDGYTF. DNA for the CDR3: TGTGCCAGGAGAGGACAGACCGATGGCTACACCTTC.

The chain is built from TRBV7-8 and TRBJ1-1; the D is unclear. CDR3 length: 15 amino acids. Trimming cost V 1 base and J 8 bases, with 17 bases left between them. Germline V gene sequence: CDR1 SGHVS, CDR2 FQNEAQ. The CDR3 sequence: CASSLDGGGNAEAFF. CDR3 nucleotides: TGTGCCAGCAGCTTAGATGGAGGAGGCAATGCGGAAGCTTTCTTT.

The V gene is TRBV6-6, the J gene TRBJ1-1; no clear D. Germline V gives CDR1 MNHNY, CDR2 SVGAGI (reference sequence). This CDR3 has 8 amino acids. Between the trimmed V and J ends, which lost 3 bases and 12 bases, there was a span of 2 bases. The CDR3 DNA sequence: TGTGCCAGCAGTTATACTTTCTTT. This gives the protein CASSYTFF.

About this clonotype itself: Here the CDR3 omits its conserved ending phenylalanine or tryptophan, so a read error is the likely source. The limits of the CDR3 on the DNA are not certain, so only TCRdb's listed CDR3 is given. The chain uses TRBV24-1 and TRBJ2-2; TRBD1 was called by the table and not checked on the DNA. Germline assignment: CDR1 KGHDR and CDR2 SFDVKD. The CDR3 is 17 residues long, counting both termini. The CDR3 sequence is CATGEGSSTTSTSGRAP.

The V and J genes are TRBV20-1 and TRBJ2-1; 12 bases map to TRBD2. CDR1 is DFQATT and CDR2 is SNEGSKA in the germline V gene (reference sequence). There are 15 residues in the CDR3. J gave up 10 bases and V 1 base, and 8 bases lay outside the gene matches. This CDR3 is CSARGPSGRAGEQFF. CDR3 sequence (DNA): TGCAGTGCTAGAGGGCCTAGCGGGAGGGCGGGAGAGCAGTTCTTC.

V is TRBV7-6 and J is TRBJ2-7; 8 nucleotides agree with TRBD1. V shed 4 bases and J 3 bases; nucleotides not matched to a gene: 5. CDR3 size: 14 residues. Germline lookup yields CDR1 SGHVS and CDR2 FNYEAQ. The CDR3 nucleotides read TGTGCCAGCAGCTCCCCTGGACAGGGCTACGAGCAGTACGTC. It translates to CASSSPGQGYEQYV.

Note on this clonotype: A read error may account for a junction end that differs from germline. The chain couples TRBV7-6 to TRBJ1-6; perhaps TRBD1 as D (6 bases). CDR3 length equals 14 residues. Looked up from germline, CDR1 is SGHVS and CDR2 is FNYEAQ. This CDR3 reads CASGVGGTDTQFFF. The CDR3 DNA reads TGTGCCAGCGGGGTCGGGGGCACAGATACGCAGTTTTTTTTT.

V and J are TRBV5-1 and TRBJ1-1; the D gene is possibly TRBD1 (5 bases). The germline gives CDR1 SGHRS, CDR2 YFSETQ. Trimming removed 0 bases at V and 3 bases at J, with 12 bases between. The CDR3 is made up of 15 amino acids. CDR3 residues: CASSLVLAGHTEAFF. The CDR3 nucleotides read TGCGCCAGCAGCTTGGTCCTAGCGGGGCACACTGAAGCTTTCTTT.

This sequence joins TRBV2 and TRBJ2-7, with 7 nucleotides matching TRBD1. The CDR3 consists of 14 residues. The germline V gene encodes CDR1 SNHLY and CDR2 FYNNEI. V lost 8 bases and J lost 3; bases outside the gene matches: 10. The CDR3 here is CASGYAGTDYEQYF. In DNA form, the CDR3 reads TGTGCCAGCGGGTACGCAGGGACAGACTACGAGCAGTACTTC.

Note on this clonotype: Since the CDR3 does not end with the conserved phenylalanine or tryptophan, this likely comes from a read error. It is unclear where the CDR3 begins or ends on the DNA, so no DNA is shown, and the CDR3 is as TCRdb lists it. V gene TRBV7-2 combines with J gene TRBJ2-3; TRBD2, as called in the table, went unchecked against the DNA. The CDR3 extends over 13 residues, inclusive of both ends. The germline V gene has CDR1 SGHTA and CDR2 FQGNSA. CDR3 in amino acids: CASREAGAPDKQY.

The chain couples TRBV7-8 to TRBJ1-5, with D possibly TRBD1 on 5 matching bases. Trimming pared 0 bases from V and 13 bases from J, leaving 19 bases between. Germline-derived CDR1 and CDR2 are SGHVS and FQNEAQ. The CDR3 is 15 residues long. CDR3 bases: TGTGCCAGCAGCTTAGCGGGAGGGACCGATACGCAGCAGCATTTT. This sequence encodes CASSLAGGTDTQQHF.

In the case of this clonotype: Mismatch with germline at one junction end may stem from a read error. The V gene is TRBV7-2, the J gene TRBJ1-6; D is unresolved. There are 15 residues in the CDR3. From germline, CDR1 is SGHTA and CDR2 FQGNSA. CDR3 amino acids: CASSFTSSHNSPLHF. CDR3 in DNA: TGTGCCAGCAGCTTCACAAGCTCCCATAATTCACCCCTTCACTTT.

To note about this clonotype: The conserved closing phenylalanine or tryptophan is absent in this CDR3, likely reflecting a read error. It is unclear where the CDR3 begins or ends on the DNA, so no DNA is shown, and the CDR3 is as TCRdb lists it. This chain uses TRBV14 with TRBJ2-3; the table assigns TRBD2, which was not confirmed against the DNA. The CDR3 region is 13 residues in length, termini included. Germline loops: CDR1 SGHDN, CDR2 FVKESK. This CDR3 is CASSHRWEGALFV.

CDR3 protein: CASSESFGYTDTQYF. Written as DNA, the CDR3 is TGTGCCAGCAGTGAATCTTTCGGCTACACAGATACGCAGTATTTT. The chain joins TRBV25-1 to TRBJ2-3; no definite D call. Deletions cut 1 base from V and 2 bases from J, with 10 bases between. The germline V gene has CDR1 MGHDK and CDR2 SYGVNS. The CDR3 runs to 15 residues.

V and J are TRBV9 and TRBJ1-1, with D maybe TRBD1 (6 bases). CDR3 size: 14 residues. The germline CDR1 and CDR2 sequences are SGDLS and YYNGEE. Trimming stripped 0 bases from V and 4 bases from J, with 10 bases between. In nucleotides, the CDR3 is TGTGCCAGCAGCGTAGGACAGGCGAGCACTGAAGCTTTCTTT. It encodes CASSVGQASTEAFF.

The rearrangement links TRBV5-1 to TRBJ2-3; 9 bases line up with TRBD1. This CDR3 is 14 amino acids long. V shed 0 bases and J 8 bases; nucleotides not matched to a gene: 4. CDR1 and CDR2 (germline): SGHRS, YFSETQ. The CDR3 region is CASSLAQGQGTQYF. CDR3 nucleotide sequence: TGCGCCAGCAGCTTGGCCCAGGGACAGGGTACGCAGTATTTT.

In regard to this clonotype: This likely comes from a read error, as the CDR3 has no conserved phenylalanine or tryptophan at its end. It is unclear where the CDR3 begins or ends on the DNA, so no DNA is shown, and the CDR3 is as TCRdb lists it. The rearrangement joins TRBV10-3 to TRBJ1-4. CDR1 is ENHRY and CDR2 is SYGVKD in the germline V gene. The CDR3 numbers 17 amino acids, ends counted. The CDR3 region is CAISDRTRSSNEQYFGP.

This clonotype was seen just once. An end of the junction differs from the germline gene, which may be a read error. This chain uses TRBV7-9 with TRBJ2-5; D is unresolved. CDR1 and CDR2 from the germline V gene are SEHNR and FQNEAQ (reference sequence). CDR3 length: 14 amino acids. This CDR3 is CASSADDTQYFHPF. The CDR3 DNA follows: TGTGCCAGCAGCGCCGATGATACGCAGTATTTTCACCCATTC.

Points on this clonotype: No conserved phenylalanine or tryptophan ends this CDR3, so it is likely a read error. It is unclear where the CDR3 begins or ends on the DNA, so no DNA is shown, and the CDR3 is as TCRdb lists it. The chain is built from TRBV7-9 and TRBJ2-1; TRBD2, the table's D call, lacks a check against the DNA. From germline, CDR1 is SEHNR and CDR2 FQNEAQ (reference sequence). The CDR3 adds up to 13 amino acids, both ends counted. CDR3: CASSFYPGGAALS.